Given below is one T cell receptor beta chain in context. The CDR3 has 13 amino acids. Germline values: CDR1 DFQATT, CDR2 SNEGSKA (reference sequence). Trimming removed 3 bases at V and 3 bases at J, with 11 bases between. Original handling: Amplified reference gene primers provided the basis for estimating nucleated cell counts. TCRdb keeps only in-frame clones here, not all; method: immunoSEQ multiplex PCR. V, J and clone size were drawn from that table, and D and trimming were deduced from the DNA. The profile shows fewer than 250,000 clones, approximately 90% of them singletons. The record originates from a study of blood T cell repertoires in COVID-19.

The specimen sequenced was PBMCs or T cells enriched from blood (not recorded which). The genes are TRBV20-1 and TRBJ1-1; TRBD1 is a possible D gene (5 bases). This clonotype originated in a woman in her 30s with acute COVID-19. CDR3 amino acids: CSASEGDYTEAFF. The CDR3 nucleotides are TGCAGTGCTAGTGAAGGGGATTACACTGAAGCTTTCTTT.